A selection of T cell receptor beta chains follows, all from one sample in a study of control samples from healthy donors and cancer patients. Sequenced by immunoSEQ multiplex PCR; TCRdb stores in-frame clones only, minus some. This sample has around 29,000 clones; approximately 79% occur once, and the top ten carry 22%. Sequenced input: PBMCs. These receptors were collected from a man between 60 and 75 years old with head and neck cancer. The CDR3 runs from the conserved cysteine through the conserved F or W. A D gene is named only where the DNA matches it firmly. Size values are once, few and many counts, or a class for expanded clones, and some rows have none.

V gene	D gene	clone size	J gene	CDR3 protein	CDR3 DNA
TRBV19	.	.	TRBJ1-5	CASSKTVLYQPQHF	TGTGCCAGTAGTAAAACGGTTTTATATCAGCCCCAGCATTTT
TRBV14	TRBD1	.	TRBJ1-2	CASSPRTTGESYGYTF	TGTGCCAGCAGCCCAAGAACGACAGGGGAGTCGTATGGCTACACCTTC
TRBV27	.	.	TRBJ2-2	CASSIRGVNTGELFF	TGTGCCAGCAGTATACGAGGGGTGAACACCGGGGAGCTGTTTTTT
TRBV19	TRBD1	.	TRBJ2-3	CAVGLKTGLDTDTQYF	TGTGCCGTGGGATTAAAGACAGGGCTCGACACAGATACGCAGTATTTT
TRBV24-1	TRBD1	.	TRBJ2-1	CATSDRKTGGYNEQFF	TGTGCCACCAGTGACCGGAAGACAGGGGGCTACAATGAGCAGTTCTTC
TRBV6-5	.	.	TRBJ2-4	CATSGTVQNIQYF	TGTGCCACCTCGGGAACTGTTCAAAACATTCAGTACTTC
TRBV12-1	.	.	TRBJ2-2	CASSTRTFPHTNTGELFF	TGTGCCAGCAGCACACGGACTTTTCCCCACACGAACACCGGGGAGCTGTTTTTT
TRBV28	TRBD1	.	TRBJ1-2	CASSRLGTPTGGDYGYTF	TGTGCCAGCAGCCGTTTGGGGACCCCGACAGGGGGGGACTATGGCTACACCTTC
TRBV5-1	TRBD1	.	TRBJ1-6	CASSGGQGASPLHF	TGCGCCAGCAGCGGGGGACAGGGGGCTTCACCCCTCCACTTT
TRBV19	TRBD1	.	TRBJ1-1	CASSTAGGGSTEAFF	TGTGCCAGCAGTACGGCAGGGGGGGGGAGCACTGAAGCTTTCTTT
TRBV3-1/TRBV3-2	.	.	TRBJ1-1	CASTRGGIGTEAFF	TGTGCCAGCACCCGAGGGGGGATTGGCACTGAAGCTTTCTTT
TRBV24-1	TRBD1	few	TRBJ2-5	CATSDYDGTVQATQYF	TGTGCCACCAGTGATTACGATGGGACAGTTCAAGCGACCCAGTACTTC
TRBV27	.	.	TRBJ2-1	CASSPRSLYNEQFF	TGTGCCAGCAGTCCCCGGAGCCTCTACAATGAGCAGTTCTTC
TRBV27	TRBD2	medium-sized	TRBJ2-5	CASTKRAGGLQETQYF	TGTGCCAGCACAAAAAGAGCGGGAGGGCTCCAAGAGACCCAGTACTTC
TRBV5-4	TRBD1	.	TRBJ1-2	CASSGWDRGRDGYTF	TGTGCCAGCAGCGGTTGGGACAGGGGAAGGGATGGCTACACCTTC
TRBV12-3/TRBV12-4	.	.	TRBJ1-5	CASSFEGQGPQHF	TGTGCCAGCAGTTTCGAAGGCCAAGGGCCCCAGCATTTT
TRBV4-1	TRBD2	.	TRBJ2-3	CASSQELKAGDWWELGTDTQYF	TGCGCCAGCAGCCAAGAATTGAAAGCGGGAGATTGGTGGGAGCTAGGGACAGATACGCAGTATTTT